The source of this TCR beta chain is a study of T cell responses to AZD1222 COVID-19 vaccine. CDR3 length equals 12 residues. The V end was cut by 3 bases, the J end by 8 bases, with 10 bases between. The germline V gene encodes CDR1 SGHTA and CDR2 FQGNSA. Assay: immunoSEQ multiplex PCR; the TCRdb copy retains only in-frame clones and omits some. The repertoire holds approximately 150,000 clones, with roughly 87% as singletons. Study outcomes and limitations: Baseline testing showed seropositivity in only a handful of AZD1222 recipients.

A note on this clone: The target antigen is unknown. The sample has other DNA sequences that encode this CDR3 too.

The TCR sequence derives from an adult who received the MenACWY meningococcal vaccine as a control. Here the sequenced sample was peripheral blood, taken 28 days after the second dose of the MenACWY control vaccine. V and J are TRBV7-2 and TRBJ1-2; unclear D gene. In DNA, the CDR3 is TGTGCCAGCAGCTTGGTCGGCTACGGCTACACCTTC. Translation gives CASSLVGYGYTF.